These 4 T cell receptor beta chains share one sample of origin, sequenced in a study of Graves' ophthalmopathy and Graves' hyperthyroidism (dated 2018 in TCRdb). This sample was sequenced with an Illumina HiSeq 2000. TCR beta CDR3 regions were amplified from RNA transcripts for repertoire sequencing. HTBI primers and the Qiagen OneStep RT-PCR kit were used in a first-round RT-PCR, which was followed by a second-round multiplex PCR, size selection and purification. In TCRdb, the public reads were trimmed at Q25 with fastp and aligned with MiXCR, with productive beta chains retained. CDR3 protein duplicates are merged, each entry listing the most common genes and DNA. A total of hundreds of thousands of distinct CDR3 sequences appear in this sample, around an eighth of them only once. The ten biggest clones cover 9.8% of the sample. Source material: blood. The receptors were sampled from a woman in her 30s with Graves' ophthalmopathy. Donor details come from another sample of the same person, matched by shared clones.

With regard to this clonotype: At one boundary the junction diverges from the germline segment, which might be a read error. The chain links TRBV12-3 or TRBV12-4 to TRBJ1-1, with D perhaps TRBD1 (5 bases). There are 15 residues in the CDR3. The CDR3 nucleotides are TGTGCCAGCAGTTTAGAAGGGGCGCTTAACACTGATGCTTTCTTT. Its translation: CASSLEGALNTDAFF.

This chain links TRBV7-2 with TRBJ2-7; D is perhaps TRBD2 (5 bases). The germline V and J ends were trimmed by 3 bases and 5 bases, with 14 bases remaining between them. Germline V lookup: CDR1 SGHTA, CDR2 FQGNSA. CDR3 length equals 14 residues. In DNA form, the CDR3 reads TGTGCCAGCAGCTTGAGTGCTAGCACGAACGAGCAGTACTTC. Translation: CASSLSASTNEQYF.

V and J are TRBV5-1 and TRBJ2-5; D tentatively reads TRBD1 or TRBD2 (5 bases each). The germline gives CDR1 SGHRS, CDR2 YFSETQ. V was shortened by 4 bases and J by 0 bases, with 16 bases between the two germline ends. This CDR3 comprises 16 residues. CDR3 coding DNA: TGCGCCAGCAGCCCACTTGTGGGGACCGACCAAGAGACCCAGTACTTC. Translated, it gives CASSPLVGTDQETQYF.

This clonotype has at least ten counts. The genes are TRBV11-2 and TRBJ2-5, with D tentatively TRBD1 (5 bases). The CDR3 contains 15 residues. The V end was cut by 5 bases, the J end by 7 bases, with 20 bases between. Per germline, CDR1 SGHAT and CDR2 FQNNGV. CDR3 protein: CASSATPDARGTQYF. Written as DNA, the CDR3 is TGTGCCAGCAGCGCGACCCCGGACGCAAGGGGGACCCAGTACTTC.